This T cell receptor beta chain was retrieved from a study of T cells of healthy individuals. This clonotype was detected many times. TCRdb re-derived calls from the 5' RACE reads in MiXCR, one entry per CDR3 protein. The top ten hold around 4.5% of the sample, which has around 63,000 distinct CDR3 sequences, around 15% seen once. Germline V gene data show CDR1 as SQVTM and CDR2 as ANQGSEA. The V and J ends lost 8 bases and 6 bases respectively, with 19 bases between them. The CDR3 covers 13 residues. The TCR comes from a human donor in good health. The chain employs TRBV29-1 and TRBJ1-1, with D possibly matching TRBD1 (5 bases). CDR3 sequence: CSTKDLTEAEAFF. The CDR3 nucleotides are TGCAGCACCAAGGACTTGACAGAGGCTGAAGCTTTCTTT.